This TCR beta chain was retrieved from a study of blood T cell repertoires in COVID-19 (dated by TCRdb to 2020 to 2022). Looking at the study overall: Samples covering the acute and convalescent phases of COVID-19 were provided by collaborators in the United States, Italy and Spain. The repertoires were made available in a free public database intended to serve as a resource for research on the immune response to SARS-CoV-2. The samples were drawn from two sources: the first 160 participants of the ongoing ImmuneRACE study, and over 1,000 subjects contributed by 6 global collaborators. HLA class I and class II types, where available, came from metadata supplied by the sample provider rather than from assay-based typing. The sample metadata nearly always contained a de-identified subject ID, COVID-19 status, age in years and sex. The material from the prospective study consisted of cDNA or gDNA derived from T cells, B-cell-depleted T cells, or PBMCs. Subjects who had been exposed to COVID-19, were actively infected with it, or had recovered from it provided the deeply sampled blood TCRbeta repertoires that made up the dataset. What the research found in general, with its limitations: The quantity of clinical and demographic metadata differed by source and by participant and was supplied without curation.

On this clone: The antigen it binds to is not known. Qualities for individual bases were not recorded, and no much larger clone is one base off.

The immunoSEQ Assay, a bias-controlled multiplex PCR, was used to amplify TCRbeta CDR3 regions from genomic DNA. The study's processing was this. Within the assay, amplification of reference gene primers was used to estimate how many nucleated cells each sample contained. To quantify the absolute abundance of each unique TCRbeta CDR3 rearrangement, sequence reads were collapsed and filtered. For each sample, productive Simpson clonality was calculated as the square root of Simpson's diversity index over productive rearrangements. TCRdb provides this immuneACCESS table in a form limited to in-frame rearrangements. Some clones are lacking; in checked studies, under half of them reflect an unresolved V gene, and why the rest are absent is not known. V and J calls and clone size are as listed in that table; D and trimming were resolved from the DNA. For this sample there are over 200,000 clones; around 79% appear just once. Of the sample, about 3.1% is held by the ten largest clones.

The CDR3 runs 14 residues from the cysteine to the phenylalanine. Here the CDR3 DNA is all that survives: 42 bases in frame from base 1. The junction shows trimming of 6 bases on V and 1 base on J, plus 11 bases between the germline ends. CDR1 LGHNT and CDR2 FRNRAP are derived from the germline V gene. The collaborating institutions used their own protocols to collect whole blood in K2EDTA tubes. For TCRbeta analysis, collaborators shipped samples in one of three forms: frozen whole blood, isolated PBMCs, or DNA extracted from either of those sample types. The rearrangement combines TRBV12-5 with TRBJ2-3; TRBD2 might be the D gene, on 6 matching bases. Specimen: peripheral blood. The TCR sequence derives from a woman aged 80 or older with acute or convalescent COVID-19. The bases are TGTGCTAGTGGAGTATCGGGAGGCACAGATACGCAGTATTTT. The translation is CASGVSGGTDTQYF.